The 27 T cell receptor beta chains listed next were all sequenced from one sample in a study of T cell responses to AZD1222 COVID-19 vaccine. The table came from immunoSEQ multiplex PCR; TCRdb's copy has only in-frame clones and leaves some out. The repertoire holds about 130,000 clones, with 75% to 90% as singletons. This specimen consisted of peripheral blood, obtained on day 0 of AZD1222 vaccination. These receptors originate from an adult in good health.

The V gene is TRBV5-8, the J gene TRBJ2-7, with D possibly being TRBD1 (5 bases). The V end was cut by 6 bases, the J end by 3 bases, with 10 bases between. CDR3 size: 12 residues. In germline, CDR1 is SGHTS, CDR2 YDEGEE. The CDR3 here is CASTRQYYEQYF. The CDR3 nucleotides are TGTGCCAGCACAAGACAGTACTACGAGCAGTACTTC.

V and J are TRBV30 and TRBJ1-5; D remains ambiguous. The germline CDR1 and CDR2 sequences are GTSNPN and SVGIG (reference sequence). Trimming pared 2 bases from V and 3 bases from J, leaving 8 bases between. This CDR3 is built from 13 residues. This chain's CDR3 is CAWSRGNNQPQHF. The CDR3 nucleotides are TGTGCCTGGAGTAGAGGGAACAATCAGCCCCAGCATTTT.

The rearrangement links TRBV5-6 to TRBJ1-2; 7 positions match TRBD1. This CDR3 comprises 15 residues. V shed 0 bases and J 4 bases; nucleotides not matched to a gene: 6. CDR1 and CDR2 (germline): SGHDT, YYEEEE. The DNA of the CDR3 is TGTGCCAGCAGCTTGGGTTCCGGGGACAGCTATGGCTACACCTTC. Its translation is CASSLGSGDSYGYTF.

The chain is built from TRBV28 and TRBJ1-4, with TRBD1 matching over 11 bases. The V gene end was trimmed by 6 bases and the J gene end by 8 bases; junction bases not matched to a gene: 8. There are 15 residues in the CDR3. Germline CDR1 reads MDHEN; CDR2 reads SYDVKM. CDR3 sequence reads: CASRMWTGGAEKLFF. The CDR3 coding sequence is TGTGCCAGCAGGATGTGGACAGGGGGCGCGGAAAAACTGTTTTTT. The complete variable domain, with remaining parts taken from reference TRBV28 and TRBJ1-4, reads DVKVTQSSRYLVKRTGEKVFLECVQDMDHENMFWYRQDPGLGLRLIYFSYDVKMKEKGDIPEGYSVSREKKERFSLILESASTNQTSMYLCASRMWTGGAEKLFFGSGTQLSVL.

This sequence joins TRBV19 and TRBJ2-7; 7 bases are a match to TRBD1. The CDR3 is 13 amino acids. Trimming took 4 bases from V and 6 from J; bases not matched to a gene: 6. Germline values: CDR1 LNHDA, CDR2 SQIVND (reference sequence). CDR3 sequence (DNA): TGTGCCAGTAGTACCACCCGGACAGGCGAGCAGTACTTC. This codes for CASSTTRTGEQYF.

The chain employs TRBV28 and TRBJ2-7, with 7 bases fitting TRBD1. The CDR3 has 13 residues. Germline CDR1 is MDHEN and CDR2 is SYDVKM. V trimming: 6 bases; J trimming: 5 bases; junction bases outside the gene matches: 7. The CDR3 DNA reads TGTGCCAGCAGCATCGGGACAGCGAACGAGCAGTACTTC. Translation: CASSIGTANEQYF.

V gene TRBV30 combines with J gene TRBJ1-1, with D unresolved. V dropped 0 bases and J dropped 10 bases, with 12 bases sitting between them. Per germline, CDR1 GTSNPN and CDR2 SVGIG (reference sequence). The CDR3 is 12 residues long. The CDR3 here is CAWSVGGVGAFF. The CDR3 nucleotides read TGTGCCTGGAGTGTGGGTGGGGTGGGAGCTTTCTTT. The variable domain in full, completed from reference TRBV30 and TRBJ1-1, reads SQTIHQWPATLVQPVGSPLSLECTVEGTSNPNLYWYRQAAGRGLQLLFYSVGIGQISSEVPQNLSASRPQDRQFILSSKKLLLSDSGFYLCAWSVGGVGAFFGQGTRLTVV.

The chain joins TRBV28 to TRBJ1-1, with a possible D match to TRBD1 (5 bases). Germline loops: CDR1 MDHEN, CDR2 SYDVKM. Trimming left V 10 bases short and J 1 base short, with 13 bases between. The length of the CDR3 is 13 residues. CDR3 amino acids: CAIRWGRNTEAFF. The CDR3 DNA reads as TGTGCCATCAGGTGGGGCCGGAACACTGAAGCTTTCTTT.

This clone came up a few times. The chain carries TRBV11-3 and TRBJ2-7; weak D call: TRBD2 (6 bases). This CDR3 is built from 15 residues. Trimming shortened V by 3 bases and J by 3 bases, and 15 bases separated the two germline ends. Per the germline V gene, CDR1 is SGHNT and CDR2 is YENEEA. The CDR3 DNA reads as TGTGCCAGCAGCTTGGGGACTGGAAAAAACTACGAGCAGTACTTC. Translated, it gives CASSLGTGKNYEQYF.

The V gene is TRBV28, the J gene TRBJ2-6; D unresolved. From germline, CDR1 is MDHEN and CDR2 SYDVKM. The CDR3 totals 15 residues. V was clipped by 2 bases and J by 0 bases, with 5 bases between them. The CDR3 here is CASSLRASGANVLTF. The CDR3, as DNA: TGTGCCAGCAGTTTAAGGGCCTCTGGGGCCAACGTCCTGACTTTC.

The chain employs TRBV9 and TRBJ2-1; TRBD2 is a possible D gene (7 bases). V dropped 4 bases and J dropped 0 bases, with 20 bases sitting between them. This CDR3 has 18 residues. Germline CDR1 is SGDLS and CDR2 is YYNGEE. CDR3 sequence reads: CASSPTAGAFSSYNEQFF. DNA for the CDR3: TGTGCCAGCAGCCCCACGGCGGGGGCCTTTAGCTCCTACAATGAGCAGTTCTTC. The whole variable domain, remainder taken from reference TRBV9 and TRBJ2-1, is DSGVTQTPKHLITATGQRVTLRCSPRSGDLSVYWYQQSLDQGLQFLIQYYNGEERAKGNILERFSAQQFPDLHSELNLSSLELGDSALYFCASSPTAGAFSSYNEQFFGPGTRLTVL.

The chain uses TRBV3-1 (or the pseudogene TRBV3-2) and TRBJ1-5; no reliable D call. CDR1 is LGHDT, CDR2 YNNKEL, per germline (reference sequence). The V and J ends lost 0 bases and 6 bases respectively, with 6 bases between them. The CDR3 totals 13 residues. The CDR3 coding sequence is TGTGCCAGCAGCCAAGATAGTAGTCAGCCCCAGCATTTT. Translating gives CASSQDSSQPQHF.

This clone was picked up one time. The chain combines TRBV3-1 (or the pseudogene TRBV3-2) with TRBJ2-3; D is ambiguous. CDR1 is LGHDT, CDR2 YNNKEL, per germline (reference sequence). The CDR3 totals 17 residues. The V gene lost 0 bases and the J gene lost 2 bases, with 15 bases spanning the gap. Here the CDR3 reads CASSQEIRSDHTDTQYF. In DNA form, the CDR3 reads TGTGCCAGCAGCCAAGAGATCAGATCCGATCACACAGATACGCAGTATTTT.

This chain links TRBV4-3 with TRBJ2-2; TRBD1 matches at 7 bases. With V trimmed by 8 bases and J by 3 bases, 9 bases remained unmatched. This CDR3 is 15 amino acids long. Germline V gene sequence: CDR1 LGHNA, CDR2 YSLEER. For the CDR3, the DNA is TGCGCCAGCGGCCCGACAGGGCAAGACACCGGGGAGCTGTTTTTT. Translated: CASGPTGQDTGELFF.

This sequence joins TRBV6-5 and TRBJ2-7; D call uncertain. This CDR3 is built from 16 residues. V shed 2 bases and J shed 3 bases, with 17 bases lying between them. Per the germline V gene, CDR1 is MNHEY and CDR2 is SVGAGI. The CDR3 is CASSYETLTPGYEQYF. The CDR3 region has the DNA TGTGCCAGCAGTTACGAGACCCTCACTCCGGGCTACGAGCAGTACTTC.

The chain combines TRBV5-1 with TRBJ1-1; the D is unclear. Trimming shortened V by 0 bases and J by 2 bases, and 5 bases separated the two germline ends. This CDR3 region has 13 residues. Looked up from germline, CDR1 is SGHRS and CDR2 is YFSETQ. The CDR3 DNA reads TGCGCCAGCAGCTTGGATAGCAACACTGAAGCTTTCTTT. Translated, it gives CASSLDSNTEAFF. Full variable domain (rest looked up from reference TRBV5-1 and TRBJ1-1): KAGVTQTPRYLIKTRGQQVTLSCSPISGHRSVSWYQQTPGQGLQFLFEYFSETQRNKGNFPGRFSGRQFSNSRSEMNVSTLELGDSALYLCASSLDSNTEAFFGQGTRLTVV.

This chain connects TRBV12-3 or TRBV12-4 to TRBJ1-6, with 7 bases identical to TRBD1. The CDR3 runs to 13 residues. V lost 6 bases and J lost 7; bases outside the gene matches: 3. The CDR3 region is CASRTGLNSPLHF. The CDR3 nucleotides read TGTGCCAGCAGGACAGGGTTAAATTCACCCCTCCACTTT.

This clone appeared once. J is TRBJ2-7 and V is TRBV9; 10 positions agree with TRBD2. The CDR3 consists of 17 residues. V dropped 4 bases and J dropped 2; count of bases not matched to a gene: 12. Germline assignment: CDR1 SGDLS and CDR2 YYNGEE. CDR3 amino acids: CASSIGTSVGNTYEQYF. The CDR3 bases are TGTGCCAGCAGCATCGGGACTAGCGTAGGAAATACCTACGAGCAGTACTTC.

The V and J genes are TRBV6-5 and TRBJ1-2; a weak D match, TRBD1 (6 bases). The CDR3 consists of 14 residues. Trimming stripped 5 bases from V and 3 bases from J, with 13 bases between. CDR1 and CDR2 from the germline V gene are MNHEY and SVGAGI. The CDR3 coding sequence is TGTGCCAGCAGTAGAAACAGGGCCTACTATGGCTACACCTTC. Amino acids: CASSRNRAYYGYTF.

The sample holds one count of this clone. The chain carries TRBV5-5 and TRBJ1-5; D is undetermined. This CDR3 spans 14 amino acids. V was clipped by 2 bases and J by 6 bases, with 12 bases between them. Germline V CDR1 and CDR2: SGHKS, YYEKEE (reference sequence). CDR3 in DNA: TGTGCCAGCAGCTTCGGACCGGATGGTCAGCCCCAGCATTTT. Residues: CASSFGPDGQPQHF.

The chain has TRBV6-5 and TRBJ2-3; D uncertain. CDR1 MNHEY and CDR2 SVGAGI come from the germline V gene. This CDR3 contains 13 residues. V was pared by 4 bases and J by 3 bases, with 8 bases between. In DNA form, the CDR3 reads TGTGCCAGCAGTTGGTTGGAGACAGATACGCAGTATTTT. Its protein is CASSWLETDTQYF.

The V gene is TRBV28, the J gene TRBJ2-7; D perhaps matches TRBD1 (7 bases). The CDR3 is made up of 15 amino acids. The germline CDR1 and CDR2 sequences are MDHEN and SYDVKM. V was trimmed by 6 bases and J by 5 bases, leaving 20 bases between them. Here the CDR3 DNA reads TGTGCCAGCAGACTAGTGTGGAGGGGGCTTAACGAGCAGTACTTC. Protein product: CASRLVWRGLNEQYF.

A single count supports this clone. This chain joins TRBV3-1 (or the pseudogene TRBV3-2) and TRBJ1-1; 9 bases line up with TRBD1. The CDR3 consists of 14 residues. CDR1 is LGHDT and CDR2 is YNNKEL in the germline V gene (reference sequence). V lost 3 bases, J lost 7 bases, and 6 bases stayed unmatched. The CDR3 loop is CASSQRDRVGEAFF. CDR3 nucleotides: TGTGCCAGCAGCCAGCGGGACAGGGTGGGTGAAGCTTTCTTT.

The rearrangement joins TRBV4-2 to TRBJ2-6; weak D call: TRBD2 (7 bases). The CDR3 spans 19 residues. Per the germline V gene, CDR1 is LGHNA and CDR2 is YNFKEQ. Trimming pared 0 bases from V and 0 bases from J, leaving 15 bases between. The CDR3, as DNA: TGTGCCAGCAGCCAAGATATGACGCGGGGGCCCTCTGGGGCCAACGTCCTGACTTTC. It translates to CASSQDMTRGPSGANVLTF.

This chain joins TRBV29-1 and TRBJ2-3; the D is unclear. CDR3 length: 14 residues. Germline values: CDR1 SQVTM, CDR2 ANQGSEA. V lost 8 bases, J lost 2 bases, and 17 bases lay in between. CDR3 in DNA: TGCAGCTTCCTCCCTGGTGGACCCACAGATACGCAGTATTTT. It translates to CSFLPGGPTDTQYF.

This rearrangement joins TRBV24-1 to TRBJ2-1; 13 bases are a match to TRBD2. Unmatched junction bases numbered 2, after V lost 8 bases and J lost 5 bases. CDR3 length: 14 residues. Germline V gene data show CDR1 as KGHDR and CDR2 as SFDVKD. CDR3 in amino acids: CATTGTSGDNEQFF. The CDR3 region has the DNA TGTGCCACCACGGGGACTAGCGGGGACAATGAGCAGTTCTTC.

The chain couples TRBV18 to TRBJ1-5; no clear D. Germline CDR1 and CDR2: KGHSH and LQKENI. The CDR3 spans 15 residues. Trimming left V 6 bases short and J 0 bases short, with 12 bases between. DNA for the CDR3: TGTGCCAGCTCCCCCGGGTCTGGTAGCAATCAGCCCCAGCATTTT. Encoded protein: CASSPGSGSNQPQHF.